This record looks at one TCR beta chain sequence and its context. It lacks a known antigen. Base qualities were left out, and no much larger clone turns up one base away. In the paper's terms, the treatment or condition label means: PENTA 11 planned treatment interruption arm or continuous ART arm. The participants, all children from the United Kingdom aged 2 to 15 years, had been on at least three-drug ART for a minimum of 24 weeks. Cryopreserved PBMCs containing at least 5 million viable cells were required, and a few candidate patients were excluded because of low viable PBMC yield. Using a FACSAria III cell sorter, naive CD4+ CD45RA+ CD45RO- T cells were FACS-sorted out of thawed PBMCs. Sorted cells were fixed, and RNA was extracted using the RNeasy FFPE kit followed by the RNeasy Micro kit. These data originate in a study of HIV-infected children after antiretroviral therapy interruption (dated by TCRdb to between 2018 and 2021). Regarding the complete study: Eight children, all with CD4+ count above 500 and viral load below 50 copies/ml, were included, of whom four were on planned treatment interruption and four were on continuous treatment. A median age of roughly 9.2 years was recorded in the interruption group, and a median age of about 8 years was recorded in the continuous treatment group. Most participating children had recorded exposure to EBV and CMV. Samples from the interruption arm were taken at week 0, at week 12, at the end of interruption (week 24 or 48), and about 3 years after the study ended. For the continuous-treatment arm, samples from the corresponding weeks 0, 48 and 150 were analyzed. Alongside measurements of thymic output, TCR repertoires of children on planned treatment interruption were compared with TCR repertoires of children on continuous antiretroviral treatment.

Broad study findings and their caveats: Minor non-naive CD45RA+ populations such as EMRA or stem memory cells might have been included among the sorted CD45RA+ naive cells. An increase in the naive CD4+ Gini coefficient was observed by the end of treatment interruption, suggesting clonal expansion, and a return to baseline was observed by 3 years. The small number of patients is a limitation of the study, so the data should be interpreted with caution. In naive CD4+ repertoires of PTI patients, reduced CDR3 sharing between time points was observed after interruption began, whereas many sequences were found to be shared between end of interruption and 3 years later.

Preparation of the library involved 3' RACE. To correct PCR amplification bias, TCR libraries were generated from RNA with a 3' RACE protocol that used unique molecular identifiers. Amplicon libraries were pooled in groups of up to 12 and sequenced on an Illumina MiSeq using v2 2x250 paired-end chemistry. In the source study's methods: Reads were processed with Decombinator for assignment of V and J genes and CDR3, and barcode-based correction of errors and PCR bias was applied. Before Gini coefficients were calculated with the R ineq package, the repertoires were subsampled to the same depth. GLIPH, Hamming distance and a shared triplet metric were used to assess CDR3 similarity. The public reads were quality trimmed at Q25 with fastp and then assembled into clones with MiXCR by TCRdb, keeping productive beta chains. Each record represents a unique CDR3 protein, reported with the most common genes and DNA among its rows. The V and J calls and clone size are TCRdb's, not the authors'. This sample gives about 89,000 distinct CDR3 sequences in total; approximately 6.9% of them show up just once. The ten top clones hold 1.1% of the sample.

From the cysteine through the phenylalanine, the CDR3 covers 15 amino acids. The retained sequence is limited to the CDR3, 45 bases, with the frame set at the first base. V and J lose 0 bases and 2 bases, and a span of 12 bases separates them. The germline V gene gives CDR1 as SGHRS and CDR2 as YFSETQ. The sequencing used CD45RA+ CD4+ T cells from PBMCs, pooled from several time points, collected from a donor given antiretroviral therapy, either interrupted or continuous. This specimen's cell subset or site label, per the study, means: naive CD4+ CD45RA+ CD45RO- T cells. The chain joins TRBV5-1 to TRBJ2-7; TRBD1 is perhaps the D gene, given 5 matching bases. This sequence was found in a pool of human donors with HIV. The DNA sequence is as follows: TGCGCCAGCAGCTTGGAAGGCAGGGCTGCCTACGAGCAGTACTTC. This sequence encodes CASSLEGRAAYEQYF.